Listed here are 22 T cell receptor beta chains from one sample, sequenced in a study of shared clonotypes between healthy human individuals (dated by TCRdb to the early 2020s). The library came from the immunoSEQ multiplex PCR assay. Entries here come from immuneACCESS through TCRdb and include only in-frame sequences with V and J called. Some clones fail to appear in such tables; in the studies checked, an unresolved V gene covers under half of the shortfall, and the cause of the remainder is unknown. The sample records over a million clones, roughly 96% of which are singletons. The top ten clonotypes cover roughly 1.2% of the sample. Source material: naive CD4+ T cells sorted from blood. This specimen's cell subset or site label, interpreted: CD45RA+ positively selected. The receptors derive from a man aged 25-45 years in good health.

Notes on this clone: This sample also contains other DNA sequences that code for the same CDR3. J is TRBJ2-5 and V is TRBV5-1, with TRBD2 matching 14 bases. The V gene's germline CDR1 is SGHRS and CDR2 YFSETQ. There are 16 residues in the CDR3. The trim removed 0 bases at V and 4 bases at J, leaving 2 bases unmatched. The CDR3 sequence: CASSLGLAGGRETQYF. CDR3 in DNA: TGCGCCAGCAGCTTGGGACTAGCGGGAGGGAGAGAGACCCAGTACTTC.

This CDR3 reads CASRPPGTGAIGTQYF. The CDR3 DNA reads TGTGCCAGCAGGCCACCTGGGACAGGGGCGATAGGGACCCAGTACTTC. This chain joins TRBV7-8 and TRBJ2-5; 10 bases line up with TRBD1. The germline V gene has CDR1 SGHVS and CDR2 FQNEAQ. V lost 6 bases, J lost 7 bases, and 14 bases stayed unmatched. The CDR3 totals 16 residues.

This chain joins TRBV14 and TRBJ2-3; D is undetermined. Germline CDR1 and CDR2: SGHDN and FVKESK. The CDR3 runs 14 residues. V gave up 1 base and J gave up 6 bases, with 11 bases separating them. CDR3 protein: CASSQGQSMDTQYF. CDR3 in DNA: TGTGCCAGCAGCCAAGGCCAGTCGATGGATACGCAGTATTTT.

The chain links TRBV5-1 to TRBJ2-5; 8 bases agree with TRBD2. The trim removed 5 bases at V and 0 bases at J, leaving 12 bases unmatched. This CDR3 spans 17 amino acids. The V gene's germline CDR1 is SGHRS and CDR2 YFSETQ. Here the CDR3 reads CASSPELRLAHQETQYF. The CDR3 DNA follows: TGCGCCAGCAGTCCGGAACTGAGACTAGCGCACCAAGAGACCCAGTACTTC.

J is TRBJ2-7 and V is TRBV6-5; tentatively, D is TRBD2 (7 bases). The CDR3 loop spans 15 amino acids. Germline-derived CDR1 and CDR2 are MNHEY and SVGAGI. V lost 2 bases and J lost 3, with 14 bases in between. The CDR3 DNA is TGTGCCAGCAGTTACGGGAGGGGGTACCACTACGAGCAGTACTTC. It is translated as CASSYGRGYHYEQYF.

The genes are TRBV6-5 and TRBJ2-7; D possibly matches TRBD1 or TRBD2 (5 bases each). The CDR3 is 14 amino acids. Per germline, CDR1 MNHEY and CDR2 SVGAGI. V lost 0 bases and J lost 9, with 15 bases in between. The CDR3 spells CASSYSTGRRVQYF. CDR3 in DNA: TGTGCCAGCAGTTACTCGACGGGACGGAGAGTGCAGTACTTC.

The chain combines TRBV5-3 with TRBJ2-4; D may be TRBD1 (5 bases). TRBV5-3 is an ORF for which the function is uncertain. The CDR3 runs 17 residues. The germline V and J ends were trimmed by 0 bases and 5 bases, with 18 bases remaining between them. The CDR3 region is CARSLDKGIGAENIQYF. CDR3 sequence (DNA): TGTGCCAGAAGCTTGGATAAGGGGATCGGTGCTGAAAACATTCAGTACTTC.

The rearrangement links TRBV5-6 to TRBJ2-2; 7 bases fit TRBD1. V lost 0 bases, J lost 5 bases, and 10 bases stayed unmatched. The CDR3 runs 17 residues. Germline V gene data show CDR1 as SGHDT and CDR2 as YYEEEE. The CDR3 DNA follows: TGTGCCAGCAGCTTGGTTGAGGGGGACAGATTTACCGGGGAGCTGTTTTTT. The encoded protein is CASSLVEGDRFTGELFF. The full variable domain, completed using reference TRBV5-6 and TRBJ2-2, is DAGVTQSPTHLIKTRGQQVTLRCSPKSGHDTVSWYQQALGQGPQFIFQYYEEEERQRGNFPDRFSGHQFPNYSSELNVNALLLGDSALYLCASSLVEGDRFTGELFFGEGSRLTVL.

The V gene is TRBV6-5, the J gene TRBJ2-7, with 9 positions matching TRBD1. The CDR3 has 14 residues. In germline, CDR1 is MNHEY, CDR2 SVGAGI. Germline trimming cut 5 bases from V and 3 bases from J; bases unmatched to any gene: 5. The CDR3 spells CASSTLTGGYEQYF. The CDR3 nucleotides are TGTGCCAGCAGTACCCTGACAGGGGGCTACGAGCAGTACTTC.

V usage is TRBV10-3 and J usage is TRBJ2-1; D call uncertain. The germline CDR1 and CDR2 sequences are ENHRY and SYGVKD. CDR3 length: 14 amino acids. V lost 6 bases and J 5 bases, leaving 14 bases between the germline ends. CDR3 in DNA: TGTGCCATCAGGATCGGAACCTCAAACAATGAGCAGTTCTTC. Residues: CAIRIGTSNNEQFF.

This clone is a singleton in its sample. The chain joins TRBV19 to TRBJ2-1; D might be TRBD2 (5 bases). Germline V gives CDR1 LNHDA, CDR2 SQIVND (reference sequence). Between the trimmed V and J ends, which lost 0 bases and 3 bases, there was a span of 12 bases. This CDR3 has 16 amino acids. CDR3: CASSIDWAGDYNEQFF. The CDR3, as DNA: TGTGCCAGTAGTATAGATTGGGCCGGGGACTACAATGAGCAGTTCTTC.

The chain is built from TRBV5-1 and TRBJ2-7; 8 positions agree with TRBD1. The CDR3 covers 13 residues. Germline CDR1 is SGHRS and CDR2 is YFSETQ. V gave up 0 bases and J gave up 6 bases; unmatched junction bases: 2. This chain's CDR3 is CASSLAGTGEQYF. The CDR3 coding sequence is TGCGCCAGCAGCTTGGCCGGGACAGGCGAGCAGTACTTC.

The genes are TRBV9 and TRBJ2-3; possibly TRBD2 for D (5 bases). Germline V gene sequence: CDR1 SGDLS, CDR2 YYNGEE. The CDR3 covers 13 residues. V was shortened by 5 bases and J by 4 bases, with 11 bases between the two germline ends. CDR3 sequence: CASSIGGSDTQYF. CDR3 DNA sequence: TGTGCCAGCAGTATAGGAGGTTCAGATACGCAGTATTTT.

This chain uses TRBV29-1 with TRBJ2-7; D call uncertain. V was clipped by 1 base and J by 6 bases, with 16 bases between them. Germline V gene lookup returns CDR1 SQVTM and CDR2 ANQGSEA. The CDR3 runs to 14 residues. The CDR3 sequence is CSVEAQDRLGEQYF. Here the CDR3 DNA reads TGCAGCGTTGAAGCCCAGGACCGGCTTGGCGAGCAGTACTTC.

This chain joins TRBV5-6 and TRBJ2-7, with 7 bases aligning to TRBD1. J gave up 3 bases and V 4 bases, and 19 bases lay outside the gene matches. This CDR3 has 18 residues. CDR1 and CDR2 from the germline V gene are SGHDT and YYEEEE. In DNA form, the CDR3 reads TGTGCCAGCAGCACTTACACCGGGACAGAAAAGAGAGGCTACGAGCAGTACTTC. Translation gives CASSTYTGTEKRGYEQYF.

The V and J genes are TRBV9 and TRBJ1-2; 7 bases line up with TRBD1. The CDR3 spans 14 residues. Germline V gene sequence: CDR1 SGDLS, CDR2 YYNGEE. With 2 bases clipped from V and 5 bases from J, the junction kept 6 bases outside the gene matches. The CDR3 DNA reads TGTGCCAGCAGCGTCTGGCAGGGGGGGTATGGCTACACCTTC. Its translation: CASSVWQGGYGYTF.

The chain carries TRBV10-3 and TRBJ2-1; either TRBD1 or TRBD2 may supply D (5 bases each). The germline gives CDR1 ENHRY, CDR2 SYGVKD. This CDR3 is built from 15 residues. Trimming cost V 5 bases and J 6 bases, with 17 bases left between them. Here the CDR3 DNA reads TGTGCCATCAGTAATCGTGGAGAGGGGCTCAATGAGCAGTTCTTC. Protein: CAISNRGEGLNEQFF.

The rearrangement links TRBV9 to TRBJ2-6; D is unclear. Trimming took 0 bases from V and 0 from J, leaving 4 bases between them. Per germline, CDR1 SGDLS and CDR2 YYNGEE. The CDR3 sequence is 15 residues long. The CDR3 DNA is TGTGCCAGCAGCGTAGACATCTCTGGGGCCAACGTCCTGACTTTC. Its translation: CASSVDISGANVLTF.

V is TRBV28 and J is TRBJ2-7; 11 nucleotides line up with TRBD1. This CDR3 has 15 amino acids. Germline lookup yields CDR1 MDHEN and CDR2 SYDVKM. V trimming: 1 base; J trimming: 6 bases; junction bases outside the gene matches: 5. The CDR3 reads CASSLLGQGAAEQYF. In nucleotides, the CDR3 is TGTGCCAGCAGTTTATTAGGACAGGGGGCGGCCGAGCAGTACTTC.

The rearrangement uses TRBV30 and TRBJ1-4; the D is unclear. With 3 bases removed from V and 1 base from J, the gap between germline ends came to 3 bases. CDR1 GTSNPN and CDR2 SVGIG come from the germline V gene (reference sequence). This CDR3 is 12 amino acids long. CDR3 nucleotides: TGTGCCTGGAGAATAACTAATGAAAAACTGTTTTTT. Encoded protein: CAWRITNEKLFF.

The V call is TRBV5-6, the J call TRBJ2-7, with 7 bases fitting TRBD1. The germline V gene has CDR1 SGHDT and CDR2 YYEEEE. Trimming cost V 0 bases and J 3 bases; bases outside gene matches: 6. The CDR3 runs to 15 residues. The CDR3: CASSLGGRGNYEQYF. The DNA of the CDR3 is TGTGCCAGCAGCTTGGGCGGCAGGGGGAACTACGAGCAGTACTTC.

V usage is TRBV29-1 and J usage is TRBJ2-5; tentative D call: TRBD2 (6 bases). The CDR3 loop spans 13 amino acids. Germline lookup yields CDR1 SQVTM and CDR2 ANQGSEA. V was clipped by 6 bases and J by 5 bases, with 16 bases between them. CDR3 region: CSVESGARETQYF. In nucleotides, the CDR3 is TGCAGCGTGGAATCGGGAGCGAGGGAGACCCAGTACTTC.